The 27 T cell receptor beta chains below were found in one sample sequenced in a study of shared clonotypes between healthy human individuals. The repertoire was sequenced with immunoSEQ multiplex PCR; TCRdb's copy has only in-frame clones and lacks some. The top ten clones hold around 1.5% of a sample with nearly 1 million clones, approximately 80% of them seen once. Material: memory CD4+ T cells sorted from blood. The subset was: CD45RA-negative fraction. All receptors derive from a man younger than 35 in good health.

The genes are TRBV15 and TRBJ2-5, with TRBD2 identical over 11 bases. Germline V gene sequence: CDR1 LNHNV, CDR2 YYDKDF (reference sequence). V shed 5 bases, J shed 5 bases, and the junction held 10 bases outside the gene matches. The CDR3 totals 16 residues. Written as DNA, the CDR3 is TGTGCCACCAGCTGGGGACTAGCGGAGAGCAGGGAGACCCAGTACTTC. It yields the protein CATSWGLAESRETQYF.

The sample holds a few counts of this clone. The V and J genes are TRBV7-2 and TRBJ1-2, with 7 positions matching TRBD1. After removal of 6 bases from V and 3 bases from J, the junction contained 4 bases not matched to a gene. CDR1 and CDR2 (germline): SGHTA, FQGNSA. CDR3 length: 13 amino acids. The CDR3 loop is CASRPDRDYGYTF. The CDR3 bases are TGTGCCAGCAGACCCGACAGGGACTATGGCTACACCTTC.

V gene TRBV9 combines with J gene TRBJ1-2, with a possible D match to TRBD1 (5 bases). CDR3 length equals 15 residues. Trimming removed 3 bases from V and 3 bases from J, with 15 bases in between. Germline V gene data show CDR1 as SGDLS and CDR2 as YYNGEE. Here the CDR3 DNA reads TGTGCCAGCAGCGCCCACGTGGGGGATTACTATGGCTACACCTTC. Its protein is CASSAHVGDYYGYTF.

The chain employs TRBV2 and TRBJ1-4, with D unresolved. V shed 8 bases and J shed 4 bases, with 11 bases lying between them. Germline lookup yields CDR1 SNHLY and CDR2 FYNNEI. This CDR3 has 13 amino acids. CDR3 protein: CASQIQVNEKLFF. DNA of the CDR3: TGTGCCAGCCAAATACAAGTTAATGAAAAACTGTTTTTT.

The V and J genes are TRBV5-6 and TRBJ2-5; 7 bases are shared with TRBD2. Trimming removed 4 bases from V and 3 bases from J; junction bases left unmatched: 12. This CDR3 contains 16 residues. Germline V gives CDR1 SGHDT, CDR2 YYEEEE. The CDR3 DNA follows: TGTGCCAGCAGCCCGAGTGGCGGGGGTACGAAAGAGACCCAGTACTTC. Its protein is CASSPSGGGTKETQYF.

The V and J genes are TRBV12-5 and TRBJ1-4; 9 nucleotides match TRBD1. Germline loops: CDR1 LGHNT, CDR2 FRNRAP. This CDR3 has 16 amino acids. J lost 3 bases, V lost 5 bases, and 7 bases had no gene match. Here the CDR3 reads CASGTGQGKANEKLFF. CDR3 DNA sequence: TGTGCTAGTGGTACCGGACAGGGGAAAGCTAATGAAAAACTGTTTTTT.

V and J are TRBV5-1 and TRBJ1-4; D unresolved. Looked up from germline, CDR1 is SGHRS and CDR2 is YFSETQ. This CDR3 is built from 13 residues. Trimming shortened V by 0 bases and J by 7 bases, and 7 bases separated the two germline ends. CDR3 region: CASSLGRSEKLFF. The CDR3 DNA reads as TGCGCCAGCAGCTTGGGGCGGAGTGAAAAACTGTTTTTT.

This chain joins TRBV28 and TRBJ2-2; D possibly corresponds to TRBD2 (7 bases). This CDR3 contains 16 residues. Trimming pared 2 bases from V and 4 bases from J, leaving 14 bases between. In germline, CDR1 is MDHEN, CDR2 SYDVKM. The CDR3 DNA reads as TGTGCCAGCAGTTTAAGGGGGGCGGGAGTCACCGGGGAGCTGTTTTTT. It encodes CASSLRGAGVTGELFF.

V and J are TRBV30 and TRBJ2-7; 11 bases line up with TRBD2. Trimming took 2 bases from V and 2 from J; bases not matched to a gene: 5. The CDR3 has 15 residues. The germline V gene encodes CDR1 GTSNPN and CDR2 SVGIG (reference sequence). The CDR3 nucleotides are TGTGCCTGGAGTCCTCTAGCGGGAGGCACCTACGAGCAGTACTTC. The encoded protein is CAWSPLAGGTYEQYF.

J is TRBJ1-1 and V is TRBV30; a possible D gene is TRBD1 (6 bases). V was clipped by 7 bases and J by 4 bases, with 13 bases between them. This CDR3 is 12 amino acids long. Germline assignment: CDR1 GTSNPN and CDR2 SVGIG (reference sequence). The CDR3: CALKGVGTEAFF. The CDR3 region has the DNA TGTGCCTTAAAGGGGGTAGGCACTGAAGCTTTCTTT.

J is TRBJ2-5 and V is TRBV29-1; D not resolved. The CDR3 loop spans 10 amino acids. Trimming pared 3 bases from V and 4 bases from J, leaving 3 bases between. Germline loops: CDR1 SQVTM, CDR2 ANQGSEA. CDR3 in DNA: TGCAGCGTTGATAGAGAGACCCAGTACTTC. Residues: CSVDRETQYF.

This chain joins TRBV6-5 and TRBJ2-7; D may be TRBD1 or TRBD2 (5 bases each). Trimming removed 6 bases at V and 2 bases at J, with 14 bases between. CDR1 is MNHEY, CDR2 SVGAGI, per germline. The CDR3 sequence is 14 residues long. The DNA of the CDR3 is TGTGCCAGCAGCCGGTGGGACGGGACCTACGAGCAGTACTTC. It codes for CASSRWDGTYEQYF.

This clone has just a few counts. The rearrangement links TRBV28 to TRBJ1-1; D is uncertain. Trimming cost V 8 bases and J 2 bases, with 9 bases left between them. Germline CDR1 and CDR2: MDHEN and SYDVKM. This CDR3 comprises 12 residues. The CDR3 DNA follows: TGTGCCAGCTCCCAGCTCAACACTGAAGCTTTCTTT. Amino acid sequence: CASSQLNTEAFF.

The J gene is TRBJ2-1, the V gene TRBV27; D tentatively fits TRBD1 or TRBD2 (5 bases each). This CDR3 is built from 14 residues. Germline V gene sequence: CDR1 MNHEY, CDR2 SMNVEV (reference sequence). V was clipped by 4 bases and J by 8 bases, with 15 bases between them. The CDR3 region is CASSWMGPSDEQFF. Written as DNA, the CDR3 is TGTGCCAGCAGTTGGATGGGACCGTCGGATGAGCAGTTCTTC.

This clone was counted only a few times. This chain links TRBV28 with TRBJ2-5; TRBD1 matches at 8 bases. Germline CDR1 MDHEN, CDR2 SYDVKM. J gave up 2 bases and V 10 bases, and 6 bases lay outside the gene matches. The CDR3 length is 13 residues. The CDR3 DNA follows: TGTGCCACCACAGGGGGTGGGCAAGAGACCCAGTACTTC. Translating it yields CATTGGGQETQYF.

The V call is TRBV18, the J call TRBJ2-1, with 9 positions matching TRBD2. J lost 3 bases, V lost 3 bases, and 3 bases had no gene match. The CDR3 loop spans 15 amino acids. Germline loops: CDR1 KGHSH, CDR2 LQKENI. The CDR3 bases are TGTGCCAGCTCACCTAGCGGGAGAATCTACAATGAGCAGTTCTTC. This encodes CASSPSGRIYNEQFF.

CDR3 in DNA: TGTGCCAGCAGTTTACGCGACAGGAACACTGAAGCTTTCTTT. Residues: CASSLRDRNTEAFF. This chain links TRBV27 with TRBJ1-1, with D possibly being TRBD1 (5 bases). Germline V CDR1 and CDR2: MNHEY, SMNVEV (reference sequence). CDR3 length equals 14 residues. Trimming cost V 2 bases and J 1 base, with 8 bases left between them.

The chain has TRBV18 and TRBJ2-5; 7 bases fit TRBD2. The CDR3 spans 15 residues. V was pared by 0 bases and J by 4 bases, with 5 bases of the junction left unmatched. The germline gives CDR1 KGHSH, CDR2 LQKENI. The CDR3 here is CASSPPGLRRETQYF. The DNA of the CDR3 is TGTGCCAGCTCACCACCGGGACTACGACGAGAGACCCAGTACTTC.

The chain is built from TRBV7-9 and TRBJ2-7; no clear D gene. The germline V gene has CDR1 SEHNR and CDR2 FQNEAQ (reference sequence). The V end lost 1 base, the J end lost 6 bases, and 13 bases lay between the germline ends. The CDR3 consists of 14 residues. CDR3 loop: CASSLGAKSSEQYF. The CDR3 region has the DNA TGTGCCAGCAGCTTAGGGGCTAAGAGCTCCGAGCAGTACTTC.

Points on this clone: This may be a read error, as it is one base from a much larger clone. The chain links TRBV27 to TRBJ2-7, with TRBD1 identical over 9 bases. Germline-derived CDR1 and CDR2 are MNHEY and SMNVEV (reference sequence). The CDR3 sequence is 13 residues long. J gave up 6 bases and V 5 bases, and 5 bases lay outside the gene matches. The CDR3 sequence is CASSLQGAGEQYF. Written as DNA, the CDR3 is TGTGCCAGCAGTCTACAGGGGGCCGGCGAGCAGTACTTC.

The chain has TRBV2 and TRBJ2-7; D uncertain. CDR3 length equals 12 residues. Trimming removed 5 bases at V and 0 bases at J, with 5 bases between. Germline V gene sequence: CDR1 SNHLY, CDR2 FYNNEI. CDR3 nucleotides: TGTGCCAGCAGTAGCCTCTCCTACGAGCAGTACTTC. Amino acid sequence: CASSSLSYEQYF. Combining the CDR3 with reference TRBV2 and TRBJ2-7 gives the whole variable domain EPEVTQTPSHQVTQMGQEVILRCVPISNHLYFYWYRQILGQKVEFLVSFYNNEISEKSEIFDDQFSVERPDGSNFTLKIRSTKLEDSAMYFCASSSLSYEQYFGPGTRLTVT.

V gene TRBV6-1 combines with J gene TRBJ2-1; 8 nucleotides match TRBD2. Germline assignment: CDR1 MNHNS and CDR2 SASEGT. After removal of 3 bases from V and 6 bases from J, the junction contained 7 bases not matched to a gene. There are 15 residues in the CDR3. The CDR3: CASSEGTSGSNEQFF. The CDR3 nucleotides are TGTGCCAGCAGTGAGGGGACTAGTGGGTCCAATGAGCAGTTCTTC.

CDR3 protein: CASSIADTQYF. The CDR3 nucleotides read TGTGCCAGCAGTATAGCAGATACGCAGTATTTT. This chain links TRBV6-5 with TRBJ2-3; D not certain. This CDR3 spans 11 amino acids. The ends were cut back, 5 bases at V and 4 bases at J, with 4 bases in the middle. Germline V CDR1 and CDR2: MNHEY, SVGAGI.

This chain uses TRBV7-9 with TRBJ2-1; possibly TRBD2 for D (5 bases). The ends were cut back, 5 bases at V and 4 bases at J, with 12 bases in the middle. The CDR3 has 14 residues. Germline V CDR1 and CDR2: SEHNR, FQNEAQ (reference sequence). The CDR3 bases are TGTGCCAGCAGCCAGAGACTATTATACAATGAGCAGTTCTTC. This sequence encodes CASSQRLLYNEQFF.

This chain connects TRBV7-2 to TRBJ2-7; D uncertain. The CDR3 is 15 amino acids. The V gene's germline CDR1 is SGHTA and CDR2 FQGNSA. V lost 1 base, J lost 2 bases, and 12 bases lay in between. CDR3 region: CASSLGTGRTYEQYF. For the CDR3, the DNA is TGTGCCAGCAGCTTAGGAACGGGCCGAACCTACGAGCAGTACTTC.

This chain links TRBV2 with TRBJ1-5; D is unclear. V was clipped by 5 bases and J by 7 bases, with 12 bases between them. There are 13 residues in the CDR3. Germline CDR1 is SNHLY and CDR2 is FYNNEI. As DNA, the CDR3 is TGTGCCAGCAGTAAAGAGGAGAGGCAGCCCCAGCATTTT. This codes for CASSKEERQPQHF.

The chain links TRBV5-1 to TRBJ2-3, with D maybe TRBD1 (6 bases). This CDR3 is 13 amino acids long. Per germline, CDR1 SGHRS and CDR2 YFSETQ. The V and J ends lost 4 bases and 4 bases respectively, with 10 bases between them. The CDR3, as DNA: TGCGCCAGCAGCCAACAGGGTCCAGATACGCAGTATTTT. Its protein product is CASSQQGPDTQYF.